This T cell receptor (beta chain) appears in the sequencing data of a study of blood T cell repertoires in COVID-19 (dated by TCRdb to the early 2020s). At the level of the whole study: Samples covering the acute and convalescent phases of COVID-19 were provided by collaborators in the United States, Italy and Spain. Where available, HLA class I and class II types were taken from metadata supplied by the sample provider and were not determined by assay-based typing. The samples were drawn from two sources: the first 160 participants of the ongoing ImmuneRACE study, and fewer than 1,500 subjects contributed by 6 global collaborators. The material from the prospective study consisted of cDNA or gDNA derived from T cells, B-cell-depleted T cells, or PBMCs. Deeply sampled blood TCRbeta repertoires from subjects exposed to, actively infected with, or recovered from COVID-19 were included in the dataset. The repertoires were released in a freely available public database intended as a resource for research on the immune response to SARS-CoV-2. Sample metadata almost always included a de-identified subject ID, COVID-19 status, age in years and sex.

There are 13 amino acids in the CDR3, from cysteine to phenylalanine inclusive. The CDR3 DNA has 39 bases and is translated from base 1. V was cut back by 0 bases and J by 5 bases, leaving a gap of 8 bases between them. Based on the germline V gene, the CDR1 and CDR2 sequences are SGHRS and YFSETQ. In the case of this clone: Its cognate antigen has yet to be identified. Base quality data are lacking; no much larger clone is found one base away.

Results the study describes overall, beyond this receptor: The amount of clinical and demographic metadata varied by source and participant and was provided uncurated.

TCRbeta CDR3 regions were amplified from genomic DNA by means of the immunoSEQ Assay, a bias-controlled multiplex PCR. The paper's data handling went like this. The number of nucleated cells in each sample was estimated from the amplification of reference gene primers within the assay. To quantify the absolute abundance of each unique TCRbeta CDR3 rearrangement, sequence reads were collapsed and filtered. For each sample, productive Simpson clonality was calculated as the square root of Simpson's diversity index across productive rearrangements. TCRdb mirrors the immuneACCESS table, restricted to in-frame sequences. Some clones are absent from its copies; in checked studies, under half trace to an unresolved V gene, and the reason for the others is unknown. That table gives V, J and clone size, and the DNA gave D and trimming. Counted in this sample were 110,000 to 150,000 clones; about four fifths of them appeared once. The ten largest clonotypes hold 8.2% of the sample.

Collaborating institutions collected whole blood in K2EDTA tubes following their own protocols. Collaborator samples were shipped for TCRbeta analysis as frozen whole blood, isolated PBMCs, or DNA extracted from either sample type. The chain is encoded by TRBV5-1 joined to TRBJ1-2; no D gene call is confident. Sequenced material: peripheral blood. The source is a human donor in a cohort sampled during active COVID-19. The DNA sequence is given as TGCGCCAGCAGCTTGGCCCCAGTATATGGCTACACCTTC. This codes for CASSLAPVYGYTF. Reference TRBV5-1 and TRBJ1-2 genes cover what lies past the CDR3, so the full variable domain is KAGVTQTPRYLIKTRGQQVTLSCSPISGHRSVSWYQQTPGQGLQFLFEYFSETQRNKGNFPGRFSGRQFSNSRSEMNVSTLELGDSALYLCASSLAPVYGYTFGSGTRLTVV.